These 11 T cell receptor beta chains were sequenced from one sample in a study of blood T cell repertoires in COVID-19. Only in-frame clones appear in the TCRdb table, and some are missing; sequencing was by immunoSEQ multiplex PCR. The sample consists of about 360,000 clones, less than 90% of them appearing once. The sample was peripheral blood. These receptor sequences come from an older woman with COVID-19, enrolled during active disease.

The chain combines TRBV7-6 with TRBJ2-3; 9 bases map to TRBD2. Germline V gene data show CDR1 as SGHVS and CDR2 as FNYEAQ. The CDR3 extends over 14 amino acids. Unmatched junction bases numbered 3, after V lost 2 bases and J lost 6 bases. CDR3 sequence reads: CASSLRTSADTQYF. In nucleotides, the CDR3 is TGTGCCAGCAGCTTAAGGACTAGCGCCGATACGCAGTATTTT.

This sequence joins TRBV7-7 and TRBJ2-3; no clear D. CDR1 is SSHAT and CDR2 is FNYEAQ in the germline V gene (reference sequence). The V gene lost 5 bases and the J gene lost 2 bases, with 8 bases spanning the gap. CDR3 length equals 13 residues. CDR3 loop: CASSPGSTDTQYF. The DNA for the CDR3 is TGTGCCAGCAGCCCTGGCTCCACAGATACGCAGTATTTT.

In its sample, this clone was seen once. This chain uses TRBV4-1 with TRBJ1-2; D uncertain. Germline V gives CDR1 MGHRA, CDR2 YSYEKL. The V end lost 0 bases, the J end lost 8 bases, and 10 bases lay between the germline ends. This CDR3 spans 13 amino acids. CDR3 nucleotide sequence: TGCGCCAGCAGCCAAGATTACTTGAGGGGCTACACCTTC. The encoded protein is CASSQDYLRGYTF.

Comments on this clone: Other DNA sequences in the sample encode the same CDR3. The chain carries TRBV6-5 and TRBJ1-2; a possible D gene is TRBD1 (5 bases). Trimming removed 0 bases from V and 4 bases from J, with 6 bases in between. Germline V gene sequence: CDR1 MNHEY, CDR2 SVGAGI. The CDR3 sequence is 13 residues long. The CDR3 DNA follows: TGTGCCAGCAGTTACTCGGGGGGCTATGGCTACACCTTC. Translating it yields CASSYSGGYGYTF.

This chain connects TRBV4-2 to TRBJ2-5, with D perhaps matching TRBD2 (6 bases). The CDR3 is made up of 14 amino acids. CDR1 LGHNA and CDR2 YNFKEQ come from the germline V gene. The V gene lost 0 bases and the J gene lost 5 bases, with 10 bases spanning the gap. Here the CDR3 reads CASSQDEGRETQYF. For the CDR3, the DNA is TGTGCCAGCAGCCAAGATGAGGGGAGGGAGACCCAGTACTTC.

The chain links TRBV13 to TRBJ2-2; weak D call: TRBD2 (5 bases). This CDR3 is 12 amino acids long. The V gene lost 6 bases and the J gene lost 5 bases, with 7 bases spanning the gap. CDR1 is PRHDT, CDR2 FYEKMQ, per germline (reference sequence). The CDR3 bases are TGTGCCAGCAGTTGGAGGACCGGGGAGCTGTTTTTT. Amino acids: CASSWRTGELFF.

This sequence joins TRBV7-2 and TRBJ2-5, with 10 bases lining up with TRBD2. Germline loops: CDR1 SGHTA, CDR2 FQGNSA. The CDR3 contains 16 residues. Unmatched junction bases numbered 7, after V lost 2 bases and J lost 4 bases. Written as DNA, the CDR3 is TGTGCCAGCAGCTTACTAGCGGGGGCGGGGCGAGAGACCCAGTACTTC. Translated, it gives CASSLLAGAGRETQYF.

This chain connects TRBV6-2 or TRBV6-3 to TRBJ1-2; D remains ambiguous. V lost 2 bases, J lost 1 base, and 8 bases lay in between. The CDR3 runs 14 residues. CDR1 and CDR2 (germline): MNHEY, SVGEGT. CDR3 nucleotide sequence: TGTGCCAGCAGTTACGCACAGATTAACTATGGCTACACCTTC. It codes for CASSYAQINYGYTF.

The genes are TRBV9 and TRBJ2-2, with D possibly being TRBD1 (6 bases). The germline V and J ends were trimmed by 4 bases and 5 bases, with 15 bases remaining between them. CDR1 and CDR2 from the germline V gene are SGDLS and YYNGEE. This CDR3 contains 15 residues. Here the CDR3 reads CASSHATGFTGELFF. CDR3 nucleotides: TGTGCCAGCAGCCACGCCACAGGGTTTACCGGGGAGCTGTTTTTT.

The chain is built from TRBV7-2 and TRBJ2-1; TRBD1 is a possible D gene (6 bases). V lost 1 base to trimming and J lost 4 bases, with 14 bases between them. Germline CDR1 SGHTA, CDR2 FQGNSA. The CDR3 contains 16 residues. The CDR3 sequence is CASSLDETGGYNEQFF. The CDR3 region has the DNA TGTGCCAGCAGCTTAGACGAGACAGGAGGATACAATGAGCAGTTCTTC.

This chain connects TRBV4-2 to TRBJ1-2; TRBD1 is a possible D gene (5 bases). V lost 0 bases to trimming and J lost 3 bases, with 29 bases between them. The CDR3 covers 21 residues. Looked up from germline, CDR1 is LGHNA and CDR2 is YNFKEQ. CDR3 nucleotides: TGTGCCAGCAGCCAAGAAAGAGAGATTCCGGGACTCAAAAGCTGGGACTATGGCTACACCTTC. This gives the protein CASSQEREIPGLKSWDYGYTF.